This is a list of T cell receptor beta chains from one sample in a study of T cells in Graves' hyperthyroidism and ophthalmopathy. TCRdb called the multiplex PCR reads again in MiXCR, with one record for every CDR3 protein. Seen here are 500,000 to 700,000 distinct CDR3 sequences, 16% observed once, and the top ten hold 18%. The material sequenced was blood. These receptors all stem from a woman in her late teens or twenties with Graves' hyperthyroidism. Both conserved end residues are part of each CDR3. A D gene is named only where the DNA matches it firmly. Clone size, where shown, is once, few, many, or a class for clones that have expanded.

V	J	D	size	DNA	CDR3
TRBV20-1	TRBJ2-5	TRBD2	many	TGCAGTGGCTCGGGACTAGCGGGGGGATTAGGAGAGACCCAGTACTTC	CSGSGLAGGLGETQYF
TRBV6-2/TRBV6-3	TRBJ1-5	.	few	TGTGCCAGCAGTTACGGCAGGACCAATCAGCCCCAGCATTTT	CASSYGRTNQPQHF
TRBV28	TRBJ1-5	.	.	TGTGCCAGCATCTTGATAGGGTCCAATCAGCCCCAGCATTTT	CASILIGSNQPQHF
TRBV28	TRBJ2-1	.	few	TGTGCCAGTGCTGGGGCTGGGCAGTTCTTC	CASAGAGQFF
TRBV20-1	TRBJ2-3	TRBD2	many	TGCAGTGCTAGAGGCCTGAGACTAGCGGGAACCAACCCAGATACGCAGTATTTT	CSARGLRLAGTNPDTQYF
TRBV28	TRBJ2-7	TRBD1	many	TGTGCCAGCACAACAGGGGGGTCCTACGAGCAGTACTTC	CASTTGGSYEQYF
TRBV6-2/TRBV6-3	TRBJ2-7	.	many	TGTGCCAGCAGTTACCTGCGGGACCTCTCCTACGAGCAGTACTTC	CASSYLRDLSYEQYF
TRBV14	TRBJ2-3	.	.	TGTGCCAGCAGCCAAGTTGGGGGGGCTGGAGATACGCAGTATTTT	CASSQVGGAGDTQYF
TRBV24-1	TRBJ2-1	TRBD2	many	TGTGCCACCAGTGGGGTCGGGAGGGCCTTGGATGAGCAGTTCTTC	CATSGVGRALDEQFF
TRBV3-1	TRBJ2-4	.	few	TGTGCCAGCAGCCAAGATCTTGACAGTAAAAACATTCAGTACTTC	CASSQDLDSKNIQYF
TRBV28	TRBJ2-3	TRBD1	many	TGTGCCAGCAGTTTCCGGGACAGACAAACAGATACGCAGTATTTT	CASSFRDRQTDTQYF
TRBV6-1	TRBJ1-5	TRBD1	.	TGTGCCAGGGTCAGGGGGGACAGGGCCAGGGATCAGCCCCAGCATTTT	CARVRGDRARDQPQHF
TRBV28	TRBJ1-2	.	few	TGTGCCAGCAGTTTACGCGGCACAAACTATGGCTACACCTTC	CASSLRGTNYGYTF
TRBV6-2/TRBV6-3	TRBJ2-1	TRBD2	many	TGTGCCAGCAGTTACGTCCTAGCGGGGGGATACAATGAGCAGTTCTTC	CASSYVLAGGYNEQFF
TRBV7-2	TRBJ2-6	.	.	TGTGCCAGCGGAGACAGCCCATCTGGGGCCAACGTCCTGACTTTC	CASGDSPSGANVLTF
TRBV24-1	TRBJ2-7	TRBD1	.	TGTGCCACCAGTGATTCCGGGACAGGGGCCGCCTACGAGCAGTACTTC	CATSDSGTGAAYEQYF
TRBV28	TRBJ2-7	TRBD1	.	TGTGCCAGCAGTCCACCGGACAGGGCGGACGAGCAGTACTTC	CASSPPDRADEQYF
TRBV4-1	TRBJ2-7	TRBD2	few	TGCGCCAACGGGACTAGCGGGGCCTACGAGCAGTACTTC	CANGTSGAYEQYF
TRBV6-1	TRBJ2-2	.	.	TGTGCCGGGGGCCGCGGGGAGCTGTTTTTT	CAGGRGELFF
TRBV14	TRBJ1-5	.	many	TGTGCCAGCAGCCAAGTGCAACAGAGCAGCAATCAGCCCCAGCATTTT	CASSQVQQSSNQPQHF
TRBV18	TRBJ2-1	TRBD2	many	TGTGCCAGCTCACCTCGGGGGACTAGCGGGAGCAATGAGCAGTTCTTC	CASSPRGTSGSNEQFF
TRBV20-1	TRBJ1-1	.	many	TGCAGTGCTACTGGCGGGAACACTGAAGCTTTCTTT	CSATGGNTEAFF
TRBV30	TRBJ2-1	.	.	TGTGCCTGGAGTGTAAAGTTTGCGGAAGAGCAGTTCTTC	CAWSVKFAEEQFF
TRBV5-1	TRBJ1-1	TRBD1	many	TGCGCCAGCAGCTTGGAAGGGGGCGAGTTCACTGAAGCTTTCTTT	CASSLEGGEFTEAFF
TRBV5-1	TRBJ2-5	.	.	TGCGCCAGCAGCTTGGAGGACGCCCAAGAGACCCAGTACTTC	CASSLEDAQETQYF
TRBV13	TRBJ2-1	TRBD2	.	TGTGCCAGCAGCATGGGACTAGCGGGAGAAAGGAGCTCCTACAATGAGCAGTTCTTC	CASSMGLAGERSSYNEQFF